A selection of T cell receptor beta chains follows, all from one sample in a study of blood T cell repertoires in COVID-19. Sequencing was performed with immunoSEQ multiplex PCR; in TCRdb, only in-frame clones are kept and a portion is missing. The sample includes 250,000 to 300,000 clones, 70% to 90% of them seen just once. The sample was PBMCs or T cells enriched from blood (not recorded which). The receptors shown here come from a woman aged 25 to 45 who had recovered from COVID-19. CDR3s include the opening cysteine and the closing phenylalanine or tryptophan. The D gene is left open where the match is weak. A row's size may be missing; if present it is once, few, many or a size class.

clone_size: few
v_call: TRBV15
d_call: TRBD2
j_call: TRBJ2-7
cdr3_nt: TGTGCCACCAGCCTCGGGGGTAGCGGGAGTACCTACGAGCAGTACTTC
cdr3_aa: CATSLGGSGSTYEQYF

clone_size: NA
v_call: TRBV7-6
d_call: TRBD1
j_call: TRBJ1-1
cdr3_nt: TGTGCCAGCAGCCGGACTTGGGACAGGGCGGTGGGCACTGAAGCTTTCTTT
cdr3_aa: CASSRTWDRAVGTEAFF

clone_size: NA
v_call: TRBV28
d_call: TRBD2
j_call: TRBJ2-3
cdr3_nt: TGTGCCAGCGGACTAGCGGGGTTGGCAGATACGCAGTATTTT
cdr3_aa: CASGLAGLADTQYF

clone_size: NA
v_call: TRBV9
d_call: NA
j_call: TRBJ1-4
cdr3_nt: TGTGCCAGCACCCAGGGGTTGACTAATGAAAAACTGTTTTTT
cdr3_aa: CASTQGLTNEKLFF

clone_size: NA
v_call: TRBV27
d_call: NA
j_call: TRBJ2-5
cdr3_nt: TGTGCCAGCAGCCCCACCCGGTACCAAGAGACCCAGTACTTC
cdr3_aa: CASSPTRYQETQYF

clone_size: NA
v_call: TRBV6-6
d_call: TRBD1
j_call: TRBJ2-7
cdr3_nt: TGTGCCAGCAGTTACTCGACAGGGGGCAGTTTGTACGAGCAGTACTTC
cdr3_aa: CASSYSTGGSLYEQYF

clone_size: NA
v_call: TRBV7-9
d_call: TRBD2
j_call: TRBJ2-1
cdr3_nt: TGTGCCAGCAGCCGAGTGGCTAGCGGGAGCAATGAGCAGTTCTTC
cdr3_aa: CASSRVASGSNEQFF

clone_size: NA
v_call: TRBV5-5
d_call: NA
j_call: TRBJ1-4
cdr3_nt: TGTGCCAGCAGGGGAACGGGGAATGAAAAACTGTTTTTT
cdr3_aa: CASRGTGNEKLFF

clone_size: NA
v_call: TRBV7-9
d_call: NA
j_call: TRBJ2-5
cdr3_nt: TGTGCCAGCAGCCCGGACACTCGCCAAGATACCCAGTACTTC
cdr3_aa: CASSPDTRQDTQYF

clone_size: NA
v_call: TRBV19
d_call: TRBD1
j_call: TRBJ2-2
cdr3_nt: TGTGCCACGGGACAGGTGAACACCGGGGAGCTGTTTTTT
cdr3_aa: CATGQVNTGELFF

clone_size: NA
v_call: TRBV10-3
d_call: NA
j_call: TRBJ2-7
cdr3_nt: TGTGCCATCAGTTTGGGGGCAACCTACGAGCAGTACTTC
cdr3_aa: CAISLGATYEQYF

clone_size: NA
v_call: TRBV19
d_call: NA
j_call: TRBJ1-2
cdr3_nt: TGTGCCAGTAGAGGCGGCTTTTATGGCTACACCTTC
cdr3_aa: CASRGGFYGYTF

clone_size: NA
v_call: TRBV28
d_call: TRBD2
j_call: TRBJ2-7
cdr3_nt: TGTGCCAGCAGTTTTATAGCGGGAGGTAGAGAGCAGTACTTC
cdr3_aa: CASSFIAGGREQYF

clone_size: NA
v_call: TRBV6-1
d_call: TRBD1
j_call: TRBJ2-7
cdr3_nt: TGTGCCAGCAGTGAGGTGGGACAGAACTACGAGCAGTACTTC
cdr3_aa: CASSEVGQNYEQYF

clone_size: NA
v_call: TRBV9
d_call: TRBD1
j_call: TRBJ2-7
cdr3_nt: TGTGCCAGCAGCCCCCATCGACAGGGGGCGAGGTACGAGCAGTACTTC
cdr3_aa: CASSPHRQGARYEQYF

clone_size: NA
v_call: TRBV27
d_call: NA
j_call: TRBJ2-7
cdr3_nt: TGTGCCAGCAGTTTAAACAGGGATGGTGAGCAGTACTTC
cdr3_aa: CASSLNRDGEQYF

clone_size: NA
v_call: TRBV2
d_call: TRBD1
j_call: TRBJ1-2
cdr3_nt: TGTGCCAGCAGTGAAGCGCTGGGACAGGGGCCTAACTATGGCTACACCTTC
cdr3_aa: CASSEALGQGPNYGYTF

clone_size: NA
v_call: TRBV5-6
d_call: TRBD2
j_call: TRBJ2-3
cdr3_nt: TGTGCCAGCAGCTCAGCCGGGACTAGCGTAGTTCGGGATACGCAGTATTTT
cdr3_aa: CASSSAGTSVVRDTQYF

clone_size: NA
v_call: TRBV27
d_call: TRBD1
j_call: TRBJ1-5
cdr3_nt: TGTGCCAGCAGTCCCTGGACAGGGAACCAGCCCCAGCATTTT
cdr3_aa: CASSPWTGNQPQHF

clone_size: NA
v_call: TRBV15
d_call: NA
j_call: TRBJ2-7
cdr3_nt: TGTGCCACCAGCAGAGGGTTGGAGGGTCCAAGCTCCTACGAGCAGTACTTC
cdr3_aa: CATSRGLEGPSSYEQYF

clone_size: NA
v_call: TRBV27
d_call: NA
j_call: TRBJ1-6
cdr3_nt: TGTGCCAGCAGTTACGGGACATTCCCCAATTCACCCCTCCACTTT
cdr3_aa: CASSYGTFPNSPLHF

clone_size: NA
v_call: TRBV5-1
d_call: TRBD2
j_call: TRBJ2-1
cdr3_nt: TGCGCCAGCAGCTGGGCTAGCGGGAATGAGCAGTTCTTC
cdr3_aa: CASSWASGNEQFF

clone_size: NA
v_call: TRBV30
d_call: TRBD1
j_call: TRBJ2-5
cdr3_nt: TGTGCCTGGTCTCGGTTGACAGGGGTTCGGGAGACCCAGTACTTC
cdr3_aa: CAWSRLTGVRETQYF

clone_size: NA
v_call: TRBV4-2
d_call: NA
j_call: TRBJ1-1
cdr3_nt: TGTGCCAGCAGCCAAGAATCCAGTCACACTGAAGCTTTCTTT
cdr3_aa: CASSQESSHTEAFF

clone_size: NA
v_call: TRBV5-4
d_call: TRBD2
j_call: TRBJ2-1
cdr3_nt: TGTGCCAGCAGCTTGGGGGGACTAGCGGGGGCGAATGAGCAGTTCTTC
cdr3_aa: CASSLGGLAGANEQFF

clone_size: NA
v_call: TRBV7-8
d_call: NA
j_call: TRBJ2-5
cdr3_nt: TGTGCCAGCAGCCTACAGGGCGGCTTAGGGACCCAGTACTTC
cdr3_aa: CASSLQGGLGTQYF

clone_size: NA
v_call: TRBV7-3
d_call: NA
j_call: TRBJ1-1
cdr3_nt: TGTGCCAGCAGCTTAAGCGGGAACACTGAAGCTTTCTTT
cdr3_aa: CASSLSGNTEAFF

clone_size: NA
v_call: TRBV5-1
d_call: TRBD1
j_call: TRBJ1-2
cdr3_nt: TGCGCCAGCAGCTTGGGACAGGGCGACTATGGCTACACCTTC
cdr3_aa: CASSLGQGDYGYTF

clone_size: NA
v_call: TRBV5-1
d_call: NA
j_call: TRBJ2-5
cdr3_nt: TGCGCCAGCAGCTCAGTAACAGGACAAGAGACCCAGTACTTC
cdr3_aa: CASSSVTGQETQYF

clone_size: NA
v_call: TRBV5-1
d_call: TRBD1
j_call: TRBJ1-2
cdr3_nt: TGCGCCAGCAGCTTGCGGGACAGAGATAACTATGGCTACACCTTC
cdr3_aa: CASSLRDRDNYGYTF

clone_size: NA
v_call: TRBV27
d_call: NA
j_call: TRBJ1-1
cdr3_nt: TGTGCCAGCAGTTTTCGTCTCCAGGGTGACACTGAAGCTTTCTTT
cdr3_aa: CASSFRLQGDTEAFF

clone_size: NA
v_call: TRBV7-3
d_call: TRBD1
j_call: TRBJ2-3
cdr3_nt: TGTGCCAGTCGAGGACAGGGGTTTCCAGATACGCAGTATTTT
cdr3_aa: CASRGQGFPDTQYF

clone_size: once
v_call: TRBV4-2
d_call: TRBD2
j_call: TRBJ2-7
cdr3_nt: TGTGCCAGCAGCCAAGGACTACTGCGGGAGGGCTTCAACTACGAGCAGTACTTC
cdr3_aa: CASSQGLLREGFNYEQYF

clone_size: NA
v_call: TRBV3-1/TRBV3-2
d_call: TRBD1
j_call: TRBJ2-3
cdr3_nt: TGTGCCAGCAGCCTCCCGGGACAGGGGGATACCGCGCAGTATTTT
cdr3_aa: CASSLPGQGDTAQYF

clone_size: NA
v_call: TRBV5-1
d_call: NA
j_call: TRBJ2-5
cdr3_nt: TGCGCCAGCAGCTTGGAGGGGGGCCCAGGGGGAGAGACCCAGTACTTC
cdr3_aa: CASSLEGGPGGETQYF

clone_size: NA
v_call: TRBV7-3
d_call: NA
j_call: TRBJ1-3
cdr3_nt: TGTGCCAGCAGCCCCGCAGGGTCGGGTTCTGGAAACACCATATATTTT
cdr3_aa: CASSPAGSGSGNTIYF

clone_size: NA
v_call: TRBV7-9
d_call: NA
j_call: TRBJ2-7
cdr3_nt: TGTGCCAGCAGCCTAGGGTACGGGAACTCCTACGAGCAGTACTTC
cdr3_aa: CASSLGYGNSYEQYF

clone_size: once
v_call: TRBV7-2
d_call: NA
j_call: TRBJ2-5
cdr3_nt: TGTGCCAGCAGCTTAAGCAGGGAGACCCAGTACTTC
cdr3_aa: CASSLSRETQYF

clone_size: NA
v_call: TRBV7-9
d_call: TRBD1
j_call: TRBJ1-1
cdr3_nt: TGTGCCAGCAGCTCCACAGGGGAAACTACTGAAGCTTTCTTT
cdr3_aa: CASSSTGETTEAFF

clone_size: NA
v_call: TRBV6-4
d_call: TRBD2
j_call: TRBJ2-1
cdr3_nt: TGTGCCAGCACAAACCCCTATCTAGGACTAGCGGGGGGGTTGGATGAGCAGTTCTTC
cdr3_aa: CASTNPYLGLAGGLDEQFF

clone_size: NA
v_call: TRBV7-9
d_call: NA
j_call: TRBJ1-4
cdr3_nt: TGTGCCAGCAGCCGAGTCGGGAGGGATGAAAAACTGTTTTTT
cdr3_aa: CASSRVGRDEKLFF

clone_size: NA
v_call: TRBV9
d_call: NA
j_call: TRBJ2-7
cdr3_nt: TGTGCCAGCAGCGTACAAGGGGTCGACGAGCAGTACTTC
cdr3_aa: CASSVQGVDEQYF

clone_size: NA
v_call: TRBV7-3
d_call: NA
j_call: TRBJ1-1
cdr3_nt: TGTGCCAGCAGCTTAGGGCAGAACACTGAAGCTTTCTTT
cdr3_aa: CASSLGQNTEAFF

clone_size: NA
v_call: TRBV4-3
d_call: TRBD1
j_call: TRBJ2-1
cdr3_nt: TGCGCCAGCAGCCAGGATGACAGGGTTAATGAGCAGTTCTTC
cdr3_aa: CASSQDDRVNEQFF

clone_size: NA
v_call: TRBV15
d_call: NA
j_call: TRBJ1-1
cdr3_nt: TGTGCCACCAGCAGCGGACAAACACGAGGAAACACTGAAGCTTTCTTT
cdr3_aa: CATSSGQTRGNTEAFF

clone_size: NA
v_call: TRBV4-3
d_call: TRBD1
j_call: TRBJ1-6
cdr3_nt: TGCGCCAGCAGCCCCTACTCGCGGGGACAGGATGTGGTAAATTCACCCCTCCACTTT
cdr3_aa: CASSPYSRGQDVVNSPLHF

clone_size: NA
v_call: TRBV28
d_call: NA
j_call: TRBJ1-1
cdr3_nt: TGTGGGGGGGGATCGCTCACTGAAGCTTTCTTT
cdr3_aa: CGGGSLTEAFF

clone_size: NA
v_call: TRBV6-5
d_call: NA
j_call: TRBJ1-1
cdr3_nt: TGTGCCAGCAGGCCAAACAGGAACACTGAAGCTTTCTTT
cdr3_aa: CASRPNRNTEAFF

clone_size: NA
v_call: TRBV10-3
d_call: TRBD1
j_call: TRBJ2-3
cdr3_nt: TGTGCCATCAGGGCCGGGACAGGGGATTATTCTAGCACAGATACGCAGTATTTT
cdr3_aa: CAIRAGTGDYSSTDTQYF